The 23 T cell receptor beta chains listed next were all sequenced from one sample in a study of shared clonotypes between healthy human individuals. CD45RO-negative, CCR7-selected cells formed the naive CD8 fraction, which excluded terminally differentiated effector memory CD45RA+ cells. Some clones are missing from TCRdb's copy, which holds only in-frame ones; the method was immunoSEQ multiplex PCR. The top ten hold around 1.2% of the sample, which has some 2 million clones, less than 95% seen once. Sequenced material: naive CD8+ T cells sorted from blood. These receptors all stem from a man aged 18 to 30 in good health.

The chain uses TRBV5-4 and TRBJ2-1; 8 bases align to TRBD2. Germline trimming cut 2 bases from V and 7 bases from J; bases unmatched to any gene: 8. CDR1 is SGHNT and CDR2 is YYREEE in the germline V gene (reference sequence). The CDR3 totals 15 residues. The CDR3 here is CASSFGGGSENEQFF. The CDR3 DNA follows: TGTGCCAGCAGCTTCGGGGGGGGATCGGAGAATGAGCAGTTCTTC. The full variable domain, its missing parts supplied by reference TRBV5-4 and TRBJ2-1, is ETGVTQSPTHLIKTRGQQVTLRCSSQSGHNTVSWYQQALGQGPQFIFQYYREEENGRGNFPPRFSGLQFPNYSSELNVNALELDDSALYLCASSFGGGSENEQFFGPGTRLTVL.

CDR3 sequence reads: CASSHPTGNQETQYF. As DNA, the CDR3 is TGCGCCAGCAGCCACCCGACAGGGAACCAAGAGACCCAGTACTTC. The chain uses TRBV4-1 and TRBJ2-5; the match to TRBD1 covers 7 bases. Germline lookup yields CDR1 MGHRA and CDR2 YSYEKL. J gave up 0 bases and V 3 bases, and 4 bases lay outside the gene matches. The CDR3 spans 15 residues.

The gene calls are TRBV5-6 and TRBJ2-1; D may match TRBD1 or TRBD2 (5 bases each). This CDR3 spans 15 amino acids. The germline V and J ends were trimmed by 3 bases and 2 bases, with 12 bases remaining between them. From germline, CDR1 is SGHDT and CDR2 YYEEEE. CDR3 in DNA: TGTGCCAGCAGCTCCGGGACCTTCACCTACAATGAGCAGTTCTTC. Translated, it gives CASSSGTFTYNEQFF.

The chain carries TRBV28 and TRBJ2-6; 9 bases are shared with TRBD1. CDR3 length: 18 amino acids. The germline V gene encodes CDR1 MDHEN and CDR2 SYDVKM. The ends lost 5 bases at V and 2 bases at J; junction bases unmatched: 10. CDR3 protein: CASSLRGQGSTGANVLTF. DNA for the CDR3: TGTGCCAGCAGTCTAAGGGGACAGGGCAGCACTGGGGCCAACGTCCTGACTTTC. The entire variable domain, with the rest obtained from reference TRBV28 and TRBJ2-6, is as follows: DVKVTQSSRYLVKRTGEKVFLECVQDMDHENMFWYRQDPGLGLRLIYFSYDVKMKEKGDIPEGYSVSREKKERFSLILESASTNQTSMYLCASSLRGQGSTGANVLTFGAGSRLTVL.

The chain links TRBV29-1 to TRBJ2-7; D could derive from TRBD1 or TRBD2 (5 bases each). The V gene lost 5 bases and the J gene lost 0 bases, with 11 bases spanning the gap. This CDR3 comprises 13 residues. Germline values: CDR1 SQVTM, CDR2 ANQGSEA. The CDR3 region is CSVRGDSSYEQYF. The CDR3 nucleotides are TGCAGCGTTAGAGGGGATAGCTCCTACGAGCAGTACTTC.

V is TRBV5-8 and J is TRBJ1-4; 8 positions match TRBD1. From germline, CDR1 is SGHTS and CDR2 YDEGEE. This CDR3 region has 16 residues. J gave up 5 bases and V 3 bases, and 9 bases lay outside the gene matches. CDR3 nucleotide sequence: TGTGCCAGCAGCTCAACCACAGGGGGTGTAAATGAAAAACTGTTTTTT. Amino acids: CASSSTTGGVNEKLFF.

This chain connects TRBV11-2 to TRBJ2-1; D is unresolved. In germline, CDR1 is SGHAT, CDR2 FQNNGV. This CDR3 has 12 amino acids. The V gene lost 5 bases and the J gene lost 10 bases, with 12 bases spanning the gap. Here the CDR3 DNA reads TGTGCCAGCAGCCCGACGATCGGGGAGCAGTTCTTC. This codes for CASSPTIGEQFF.

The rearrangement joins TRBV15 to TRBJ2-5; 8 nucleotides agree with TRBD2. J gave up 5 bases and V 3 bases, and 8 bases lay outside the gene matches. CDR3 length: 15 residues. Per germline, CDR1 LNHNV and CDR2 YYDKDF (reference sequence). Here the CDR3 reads CATSSIAGLVETQYF. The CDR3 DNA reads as TGTGCCACCAGCAGTATAGCGGGACTTGTGGAGACCCAGTACTTC.

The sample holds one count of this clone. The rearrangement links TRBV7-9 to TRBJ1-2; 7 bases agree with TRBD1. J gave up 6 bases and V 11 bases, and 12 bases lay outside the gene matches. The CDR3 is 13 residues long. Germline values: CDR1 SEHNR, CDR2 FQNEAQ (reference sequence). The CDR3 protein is CAGEVEQGNGYTF. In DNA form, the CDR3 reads TGTGCCGGAGAGGTGGAACAGGGGAATGGCTACACCTTC. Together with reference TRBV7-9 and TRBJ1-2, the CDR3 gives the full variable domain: DTGVSQNPRHKITKRGQNVTFRCDPISEHNRLYWYRQTLGQGPEFLTYFQNEAQLEKSRLLSDRFSAERPKGSFSTLEIQRTEQGDSAMYLCAGEVEQGNGYTFGSGTRLTVV.

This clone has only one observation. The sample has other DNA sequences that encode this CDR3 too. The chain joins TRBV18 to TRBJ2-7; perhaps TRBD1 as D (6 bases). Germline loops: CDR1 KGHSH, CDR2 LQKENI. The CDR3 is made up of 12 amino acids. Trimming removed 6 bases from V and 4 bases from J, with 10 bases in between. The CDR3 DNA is TGTGCCAGCTCGCCGACAGGTTACGAGCAGTACTTC. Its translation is CASSPTGYEQYF. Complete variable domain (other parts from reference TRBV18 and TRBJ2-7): NAGVMQNPRHLVRRRGQEARLRCSPMKGHSHVYWYRQLPEEGLKFMVYLQKENIIDESGMPKERFSAEFPKEGPSILRIQQVVRGDSAAYFCASSPTGYEQYFGPGTRLTVT.

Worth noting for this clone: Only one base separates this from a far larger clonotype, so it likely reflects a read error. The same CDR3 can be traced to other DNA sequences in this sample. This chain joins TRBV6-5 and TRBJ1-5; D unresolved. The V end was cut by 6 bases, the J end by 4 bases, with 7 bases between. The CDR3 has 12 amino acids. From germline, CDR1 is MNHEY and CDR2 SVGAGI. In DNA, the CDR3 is TGTGCCAGCAGCGACGGGAATCAGCCCCAGCATTTT. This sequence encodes CASSDGNQPQHF.

In nucleotides, the CDR3 is TGCGCCAGCAGTGCCCGGGACACCCGGGGGGAGCAGTACTTC. It yields the protein CASSARDTRGEQYF. This chain links TRBV10-1 with TRBJ2-7; either TRBD1 or TRBD2 may fit D (6 bases each). The CDR3 sequence is 14 residues long. Germline lookup yields CDR1 WNHNN and CDR2 SYGVQD (reference sequence). V was trimmed by 4 bases and J by 7 bases, leaving 17 bases between them.

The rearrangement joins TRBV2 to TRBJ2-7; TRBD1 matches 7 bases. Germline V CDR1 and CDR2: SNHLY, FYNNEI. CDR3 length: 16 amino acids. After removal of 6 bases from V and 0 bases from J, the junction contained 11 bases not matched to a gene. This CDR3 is CASRATGTAHSYEQYF. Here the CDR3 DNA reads TGTGCCAGCAGGGCCACCGGGACAGCACACTCCTACGAGCAGTACTTC.

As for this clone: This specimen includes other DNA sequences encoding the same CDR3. The CDR3: CAWSGGTGELFF. The CDR3 DNA sequence: TGTGCCTGGAGTGGCGGCACCGGGGAGCTGTTTTTT. This chain links TRBV30 with TRBJ2-2; D is undetermined. V shed 1 base and J shed 4 bases, with 4 bases lying between them. The CDR3 sequence is 12 residues long. Per the germline V gene, CDR1 is GTSNPN and CDR2 is SVGIG (reference sequence).

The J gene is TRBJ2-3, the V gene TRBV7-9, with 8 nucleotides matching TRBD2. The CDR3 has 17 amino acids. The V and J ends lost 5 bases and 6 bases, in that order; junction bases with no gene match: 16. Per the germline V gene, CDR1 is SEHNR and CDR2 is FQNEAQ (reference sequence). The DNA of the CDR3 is TGTGCCAGCAGCCCCACATTAGCGGGGCTCGTGTCCGATACGCAGTATTTT. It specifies CASSPTLAGLVSDTQYF. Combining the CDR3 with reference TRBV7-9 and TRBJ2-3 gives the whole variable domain DTGVSQNPRHKITKRGQNVTFRCDPISEHNRLYWYRQTLGQGPEFLTYFQNEAQLEKSRLLSDRFSAERPKGSFSTLEIQRTEQGDSAMYLCASSPTLAGLVSDTQYFGPGTRLTVL.

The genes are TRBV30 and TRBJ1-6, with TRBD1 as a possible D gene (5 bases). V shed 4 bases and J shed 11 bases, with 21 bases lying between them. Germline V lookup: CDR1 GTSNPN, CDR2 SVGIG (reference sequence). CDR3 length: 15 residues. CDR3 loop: CAWTNGGGIEPPLHF. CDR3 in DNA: TGTGCCTGGACCAACGGGGGGGGTATTGAGCCACCCCTCCACTTT.

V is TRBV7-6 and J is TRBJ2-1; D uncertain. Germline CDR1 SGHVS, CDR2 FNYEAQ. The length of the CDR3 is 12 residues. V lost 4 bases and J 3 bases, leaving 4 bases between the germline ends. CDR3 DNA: TGTGCCAGCAGCTACCTCTACAATGAGCAGTTCTTC. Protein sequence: CASSYLYNEQFF.

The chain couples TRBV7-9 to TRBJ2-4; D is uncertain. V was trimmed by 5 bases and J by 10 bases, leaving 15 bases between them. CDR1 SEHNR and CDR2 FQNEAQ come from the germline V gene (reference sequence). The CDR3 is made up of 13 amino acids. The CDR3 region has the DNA TGTGCCAGCAGCCCTGGGCCGGCGCTAATTCAGTACTTC. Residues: CASSPGPALIQYF.

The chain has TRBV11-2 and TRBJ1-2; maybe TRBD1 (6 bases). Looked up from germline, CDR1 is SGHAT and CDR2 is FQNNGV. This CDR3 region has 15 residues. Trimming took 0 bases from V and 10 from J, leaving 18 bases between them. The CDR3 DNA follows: TGTGCCAGCAGCTTAGATAGGACAGCCCATCGGGACTACACCTTC. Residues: CASSLDRTAHRDYTF.

This CDR3 reads CATRPGAASRSSYEQYF. CDR3 bases: TGTGCCACCCGGCCGGGGGCGGCATCTAGGAGCTCCTACGAGCAGTACTTC. The chain has TRBV11-3 and TRBJ2-7; the D call may be TRBD1 or TRBD2 (6 bases each). The CDR3 runs 17 residues. Germline CDR1 SGHNT, CDR2 YENEEA. The germline V and J ends were trimmed by 10 bases and 0 bases, with 25 bases remaining between them.

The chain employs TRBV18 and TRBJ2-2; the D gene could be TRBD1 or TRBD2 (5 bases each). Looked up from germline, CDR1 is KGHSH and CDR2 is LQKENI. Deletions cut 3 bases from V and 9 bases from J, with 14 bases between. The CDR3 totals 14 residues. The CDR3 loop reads CASSPRDLRRELFF. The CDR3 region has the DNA TGTGCCAGCTCACCTCGGGACCTGAGAAGGGAGCTGTTTTTT.

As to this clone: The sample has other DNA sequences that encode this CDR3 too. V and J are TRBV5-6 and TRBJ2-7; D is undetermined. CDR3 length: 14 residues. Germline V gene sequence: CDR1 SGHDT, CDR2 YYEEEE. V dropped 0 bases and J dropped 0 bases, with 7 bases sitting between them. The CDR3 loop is CASSLVADSYEQYF. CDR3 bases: TGTGCCAGCAGCTTGGTTGCAGACTCCTACGAGCAGTACTTC. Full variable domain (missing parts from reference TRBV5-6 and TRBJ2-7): DAGVTQSPTHLIKTRGQQVTLRCSPKSGHDTVSWYQQALGQGPQFIFQYYEEEERQRGNFPDRFSGHQFPNYSSELNVNALLLGDSALYLCASSLVADSYEQYFGPGTRLTVT.

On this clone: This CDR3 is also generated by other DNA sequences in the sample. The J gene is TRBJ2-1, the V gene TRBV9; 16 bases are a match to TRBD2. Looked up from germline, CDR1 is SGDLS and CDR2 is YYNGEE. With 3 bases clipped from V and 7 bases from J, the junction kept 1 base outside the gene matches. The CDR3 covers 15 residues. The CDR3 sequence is CASSAGLAGGNEQFF. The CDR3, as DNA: TGTGCCAGCAGCGCGGGACTAGCGGGGGGGAATGAGCAGTTCTTC.